The sequence of this T cell receptor (beta chain) was determined in a study of shared clonotypes between healthy human individuals (dated by TCRdb to 2019 to 2021). For the wider study: A few men and a couple of women, aged 18 to 49 years, made up the cohort. For each donor, CD4 naive and CD4 memory were each given three plates, CD8 naive was given two plates, and CD8 memory was given one plate. Per donor, leukapheresis produced somewhere between about 0.9 and 10 billion PBMCs. Blood TCR repertoires of a handful of healthy adults were deeply sequenced to estimate repertoire size and the extent of clonotype sharing between individuals. Different laboratories and diverse techniques were used to prepare libraries and sequence TCR repertoires, to increase sequencing depth and limit assay-specific biases.

This clone was seen only a few times. What antigen it recognizes has not been identified. Within one base of it there is no much larger clone, and no base qualities were kept. V lost 1 base and J lost 2 bases; the stretch between them is 6 bases long. The germline V gene supplies CDR1 SGHTA and CDR2 FQGNSA. The CDR3, from cysteine to phenylalanine, totals 14 residues. Just the 42-base CDR3 DNA is kept, in frame starting at base 1. The donors were healthy, HIV-negative adults who had no recently reported acute infections or vaccinations. All donors were Caucasian adults living in Nashville, Tennessee, USA. CD4+ T cells were enriched by magnetic negative selection, after which naive cells were positively selected on CD45RA and the negative fraction was taken as the memory subset. Blood was obtained by leukapheresis, after which PBMCs were separated by Ficoll-Histopaque density gradient centrifugation and cryopreserved in liquid nitrogen vapor phase. Purity and quantity of every magnetically sorted T cell population were checked by analytical flow cytometry. From each sorted fraction, genomic DNA was isolated and quantified by UV absorbance on a Nanodrop 2000c.

Here is what the overall study found, with its caveats: Compared with non-shared clonotypes, the clonotypes found in all four sorted-subset donors had higher generation probabilities. Based on pairwise subsampling, the degree of clonotype sharing among donors was expected to be affected by sequencing depth. Rarefaction of sorted-subset datasets indicated incomplete sequencing despite the large sequencing depth. Sampling was restricted to blood, and TCR repertoires in tissue are likely to differ from TCR repertoires in blood. Across four donors, around 5% of naive CD4, over 3% of naive CD8, approximately 2.5% of memory CD4, and under 0.45% of memory CD8 clonotypes were shared. Naive subsets generally had larger estimated clonotype richness than memory subsets. Because the study included a small number of donors, the genetic and exposure-history diversity represented was limited.

Using the deep immunoSEQ assay, TCR CDR3 regions were amplified from genomic DNA by multiplex PCR. For each cell subset, the extracted genomic DNA was distributed evenly across all wells of several immunoSEQ 96-well plates, and each plate served as one replicate. For sorted subsets, each replicate PCR was loaded with around 200 ng genomic DNA, equivalent to approximately 27,000 T cell genomes. Purified libraries were quantified with a Qubit 3.0 fluorometer, sized on a Bioanalyzer 2100, and re-quantified with the KAPA Library Quantification kit. Every immunoSEQ 96-well plate was sequenced on a dedicated single-read 150-cycle Illumina NextSeq 550 flow cell. Under the source paper's analysis protocol: Because the immunoSEQ output held only junctional sequences and lacked quality scores, the filtering could not match the filtering applied to full-length reads. Sequences were annotated with PyIR, a Python wrapper for IgBLAST v1.9, using IMGT germline references to assign V/J genes and CDR3. Reads were removed for weak V/J assignments (E-value above 1e-6), missing CDR3, stop codons, out-of-frame junctions, or ambiguous translated residues. V3J clonotypes were defined as sequences sharing an identical inferred V gene, J gene, and CDR3 amino acid sequence. The percentage overlap between two repertoires was calculated by dividing the number of shared unique clonotypes by the size of the smaller repertoire. Richness of each repertoire was evaluated using RTK rarefaction, the Chao1 estimator, and Recon v2.1 estimates of unobserved clonotypes. OLGA was used to compute generation probabilities for all TCRbeta clonotypes that the gDNA method yielded from a handful of donors. Here the immuneACCESS table is served through TCRdb, limited to in-frame sequences with V and J called. Missing clones are a known gap in these copies; in checked studies unresolved V genes cover under half, and the rest lacks a known reason. V and J calls and clone size come straight from that table; D and trimming were deduced from the DNA. A total of 330,000 or so clones appear in this sample, about 74% of them only once. 10% of the sample is held by the ten biggest clonotypes.

The sequenced sample was memory CD4+ T cells sorted from blood. According to the study, the label for this sample's cell subset or site signals: CD45RA-negative fraction. This receptor chain uses TRBV7-2 and TRBJ2-1; the D gene cannot be named for sure. The receptor was isolated from a man aged 25-45 years in good health. The DNA sequence reads TGTGCCAGCAGCTTAGTTCCTACCTACAATGAGCAGTTCTTC. It codes for CASSLVPTYNEQFF.